This T cell receptor beta chain was recovered during a study of blood T cell repertoires in COVID-19. Looking at the study overall: Nucleic acid was either cDNA or gDNA, and it came from T cells, B-cell-depleted T cells, or PBMCs.

Sequencing used immunoSEQ multiplex PCR; TCRdb keeps in-frame clones, though not all of them. The profile shows about 210,000 clones, 70% to 90% of them singletons. Trimming removed 5 bases from V and 2 bases from J, with 15 bases in between. The CDR3 extends over 15 amino acids. The germline CDR1 and CDR2 sequences are LNHDA and SQIVND (reference sequence). Sequencing was performed on peripheral blood. This sequence was found in a woman between 40 and 55 years old with acute or convalescent COVID-19. This chain links TRBV19 with TRBJ1-2; D may be TRBD1 (6 bases). The CDR3 nucleotides are TGTGCCAGTAGTCCCCAAACAGGGATGAACTATGGCTACACCTTC. It encodes CASSPQTGMNYGYTF.